A single sample is the source of the 28 T cell receptor beta chains below, sequenced in a study of CD8+ T cells in alopecia areata. RNA was isolated and reverse transcribed to cDNA, the sequencing template. Measured with immunoSEQ multiplex PCR; TCRdb has only the in-frame clones, and not every one. This table has around 270,000 clones, about three fifths appearing once. Specified treatment: oral pan-JAK inhibitor, 5-10 mg twice daily. The sequenced sample was CD4+ T cells sorted from blood, obtained at week 24, from a patient treated with tofacitinib. The receptor source for this set is a human donor with alopecia areata.

Regarding this clone: Other DNA variants within this sample encode the same CDR3. This chain joins TRBV9 and TRBJ2-5; unclear D gene. The germline CDR1 and CDR2 sequences are SGDLS and YYNGEE. The CDR3 runs to 13 residues. The ends were cut back, 0 bases at V and 4 bases at J, with 7 bases in the middle. In DNA form, the CDR3 reads TGTGCCAGCAGCGTAGGGGTGGGAGAGACCCAGTACTTC. Translated, it gives CASSVGVGETQYF.

This chain connects TRBV4-3 to TRBJ2-7; 8 bases map to TRBD1. The germline V gene has CDR1 LGHNA and CDR2 YSLEER. V lost 1 base, J lost 3 bases, and 2 bases stayed unmatched. The CDR3 length is 14 residues. As DNA, the CDR3 is TGCGCCAGCAGCCAAGGACAGGGGAGCTACGAGCAGTACTTC. Protein product: CASSQGQGSYEQYF.

This CDR3 reads CASSQSTGELFF. The CDR3 DNA is TGTGCCAGCTCACAGAGCACCGGGGAGCTGTTTTTT. The chain carries TRBV18 and TRBJ2-2; D remains ambiguous. The germline V and J ends were trimmed by 4 bases and 4 bases, with 4 bases remaining between them. This CDR3 contains 12 residues. Germline V gene sequence: CDR1 KGHSH, CDR2 LQKENI.

This chain uses TRBV4-1 with TRBJ2-1; 9 bases fit TRBD1. The trim removed 4 bases at V and 7 bases at J, leaving 8 bases unmatched. The CDR3 sequence is 15 residues long. CDR1 and CDR2 from the germline V gene are MGHRA and YSYEKL. The CDR3 DNA sequence: TGCGCCAGCAGCCCTCGACAGGGGGGAGGTAATGAGCAGTTCTTC. It translates to CASSPRQGGGNEQFF.

V and J are TRBV27 and TRBJ1-1, with 7 bases aligning to TRBD1. The J segment lost 4 bases and the V segment lost 8 bases, leaving 10 bases of the junction unmatched. Germline lookup yields CDR1 MNHEY and CDR2 SMNVEV (reference sequence). There are 14 residues in the CDR3. The CDR3 nucleotides are TGTGCCAGCCTCCGACAGGGTTACGGCACTGAAGCTTTCTTT. Its protein product is CASLRQGYGTEAFF.

The chain carries TRBV6-1 and TRBJ2-7; D remains unclear. This CDR3 region has 12 residues. V was shortened by 7 bases and J by 1 base, with 8 bases between the two germline ends. Germline CDR1 and CDR2: MNHNS and SASEGT. The CDR3 nucleotides read TGTGCCAGCACTCGGGCGTCCTACGAGCAGTACTTC. Amino acids: CASTRASYEQYF.

This chain joins TRBV11-1 and TRBJ2-7, with D perhaps TRBD1 (5 bases). This CDR3 is 14 amino acids long. Germline values: CDR1 SGHAT, CDR2 FQDESV (reference sequence). Trimming took off 2 bases at V and 0 bases at J, with 8 bases between the two ends. The CDR3 nucleotides read TGTGCCAGCAGCTTATCGACAGTCTCCTACGAGCAGTACTTC. Residues: CASSLSTVSYEQYF.

This clone was counted once. The rearrangement uses TRBV7-3 and TRBJ1-1, with 9 nucleotides matching TRBD1. Germline V gene lookup returns CDR1 SGHTA and CDR2 FQGTGA. The CDR3 totals 14 residues. J was trimmed by 4 bases and V by 2 bases; bases with no gene match: 2. This CDR3 reads CASSLSTGGTEAFF. The DNA of the CDR3 is TGTGCCAGCAGCTTATCGACAGGGGGCACTGAAGCTTTCTTT.

The rearrangement joins TRBV5-1 to TRBJ1-6, with TRBD1 matching 9 bases. Trimming at V came to 0 bases and at J to 9 bases, leaving 1 base not matched to a gene. CDR3 length: 14 residues. The V gene's germline CDR1 is SGHRS and CDR2 YFSETQ. The CDR3 coding sequence is TGCGCCAGCAGCTTGGCGGACAGGGGTTCACCCCTCCACTTT. Translation: CASSLADRGSPLHF.

V and J are TRBV4-1 and TRBJ2-5; 7 bases are shared with TRBD2. In germline, CDR1 is MGHRA, CDR2 YSYEKL. Trimming cost V 5 bases and J 5 bases; bases outside gene matches: 8. The CDR3 spans 14 residues. CDR3 amino acids: CASSRAVGGETQYF. CDR3 DNA: TGCGCCAGCAGCAGGGCCGTGGGAGGGGAGACCCAGTACTTC.

This chain uses TRBV18 with TRBJ2-1, with D hard to call. Looked up from germline, CDR1 is KGHSH and CDR2 is LQKENI. The ends were cut back, 1 base at V and 1 base at J, with 8 bases in the middle. The CDR3 extends over 15 amino acids. CDR3 amino acids: CASSPRVSSYNEQFF. In nucleotides, the CDR3 is TGTGCCAGCTCACCACGAGTCAGTTCCTACAATGAGCAGTTCTTC.

The chain joins TRBV27 to TRBJ2-7; 8 bases are shared with TRBD1. Germline CDR1 reads MNHEY; CDR2 reads SMNVEV (reference sequence). The V segment lost 5 bases and the J segment 0 bases; nucleotides outside the gene matches: 3. The CDR3 extends over 14 amino acids. CDR3 region: CASSRDRSSYEQYF. The CDR3 coding sequence is TGTGCCAGCAGTCGGGACAGGAGCTCCTACGAGCAGTACTTC.

The chain uses TRBV6-6 and TRBJ2-2; D remains ambiguous. CDR1 MNHNY and CDR2 SVGAGI come from the germline V gene (reference sequence). CDR3 size: 14 residues. V lost 2 bases, J lost 7 bases, and 11 bases lay in between. CDR3 sequence (DNA): TGTGCCAGCAGTTACCGGCCCCTGCTCGGGGAGCTGTTTTTT. Protein sequence: CASSYRPLLGELFF.

The chain couples TRBV11-2 to TRBJ1-1; D is uncertain. V gave up 2 bases and J gave up 1 base, with 8 bases separating them. CDR1 is SGHAT, CDR2 FQNNGV, per germline. The length of the CDR3 is 14 residues. Written as DNA, the CDR3 is TGTGCCAGCAGCTTAAGGGATTCGAACACTGAAGCTTTCTTT. It specifies CASSLRDSNTEAFF.

The chain carries TRBV27 and TRBJ2-3; 9 bases agree with TRBD2. J gave up 0 bases and V 6 bases, and 1 base lay outside the gene matches. The CDR3 is 14 residues long. CDR1 is MNHEY, CDR2 SMNVEV, per germline (reference sequence). CDR3 in DNA: TGTGCCAGCAGGGGGACTAGCAGCACAGATACGCAGTATTTT. Its translation: CASRGTSSTDTQYF.

The rearrangement joins TRBV5-1 to TRBJ2-7; D is tentatively TRBD1 or TRBD2 (5 bases each). The ends were cut back, 7 bases at V and 0 bases at J, with 8 bases in the middle. CDR1 is SGHRS, CDR2 YFSETQ, per germline. CDR3 length: 12 amino acids. DNA for the CDR3: TGCGCCAGCTCGGGACGCTCCTACGAGCAGTACTTC. It encodes CASSGRSYEQYF.

This chain connects TRBV30 to TRBJ2-7, with 9 bases that match TRBD1. The CDR3 totals 17 residues. Trimming cost V 0 bases and J 2 bases; bases outside gene matches: 11. Germline V gene data show CDR1 as GTSNPN and CDR2 as SVGIG (reference sequence). CDR3 loop: CAWSVRVGTGHPYEQYF. As DNA, the CDR3 is TGTGCCTGGAGTGTACGAGTGGGGACAGGGCATCCCTACGAGCAGTACTTC.

The chain carries TRBV4-2 and TRBJ2-3, with 8 positions matching TRBD2. The CDR3 spans 16 residues. Unmatched junction bases numbered 11, after V lost 4 bases and J lost 5 bases. Germline values: CDR1 LGHNA, CDR2 YNFKEQ. CDR3: CASSPGAGAWGDTQYF. In DNA, the CDR3 is TGTGCCAGCAGCCCCGGAGCGGGGGCCTGGGGAGATACGCAGTATTTT.

In its sample, this clone was seen a few times. The chain joins TRBV27 to TRBJ1-6; maybe TRBD1 (6 bases). The germline CDR1 and CDR2 sequences are MNHEY and SMNVEV (reference sequence). The CDR3 sequence is 18 residues long. Trimming left V 0 bases short and J 7 bases short, with 19 bases between. The CDR3 DNA follows: TGTGCCAGCAGTTTATCGTTTGGTGGTGGGACACCAAATTCACCCCTCCACTTT. Translating gives CASSLSFGGGTPNSPLHF.

This chain joins TRBV28 and TRBJ2-7, with 7 bases identical to TRBD2. After removal of 8 bases from V and 4 bases from J, the junction contained 14 bases not matched to a gene. There are 15 residues in the CDR3. Per germline, CDR1 MDHEN and CDR2 SYDVKM. CDR3 in amino acids: CASQLGGQGLYEQYF. The CDR3 DNA sequence: TGTGCCAGCCAACTTGGTGGGCAGGGACTATACGAGCAGTACTTC.

The chain links TRBV29-1 to TRBJ2-5, with a tentative D call TRBD2 (5 bases). Trimming cost V 7 bases and J 1 base, with 13 bases left between them. The CDR3 contains 13 residues. Germline assignment: CDR1 SQVTM and CDR2 ANQGSEA. The CDR3 sequence: CSGHGLLQETQYF. The CDR3 DNA sequence: TGCAGCGGCCATGGACTGCTCCAAGAGACCCAGTACTTC. The full variable domain, rest sourced from reference TRBV29-1 and TRBJ2-5, is SAVISQKPSRDICQRGTSLTIQCQVDSQVTMMFWYRQQPGQSLTLIATANQGSEATYESGFVIDKFPISRPNLTFSTLTVSNMSPEDSSIYLCSGHGLLQETQYFGPGTRLLVL.

The chain couples TRBV29-1 to TRBJ2-5; possible D gene TRBD2, 6 bases. The ends were cut back, 4 bases at V and 6 bases at J, with 18 bases in the middle. The CDR3 runs to 14 residues. Per germline, CDR1 SQVTM and CDR2 ANQGSEA. DNA for the CDR3: TGCAGCGTTGGTCTCCGGCAGGGAGGAAAGACCCAGTACTTC. It is translated as CSVGLRQGGKTQYF.

The CDR3 loop reads CASRAGGYGYTF. The CDR3, as DNA: TGTGCCAGCAGAGCAGGAGGTTATGGCTACACCTTC. The genes are TRBV25-1 and TRBJ1-2; D gene ambiguous. Germline lookup yields CDR1 MGHDK and CDR2 SYGVNS. Trimming left V 6 bases short and J 5 bases short, with 10 bases between. CDR3 length: 12 amino acids.

The chain combines TRBV10-3 with TRBJ2-5; D unresolved. The CDR3 is made up of 12 amino acids. Germline CDR1 and CDR2: ENHRY and SYGVKD. V dropped 2 bases and J dropped 5 bases, with 6 bases sitting between them. The CDR3 bases are TGTGCCATCAGTGAGGCCGAGGAGACCCAGTACTTC. It yields the protein CAISEAEETQYF.

The chain links TRBV11-3 to TRBJ1-1, with unresolved D. This CDR3 is 12 amino acids long. Germline values: CDR1 SGHNT, CDR2 YENEEA. V lost 3 bases, J lost 6 bases, and 8 bases lay in between. The CDR3: CASSFGRAEAFF. CDR3 bases: TGTGCCAGCAGCTTTGGGCGCGCTGAAGCTTTCTTT.

This clone has a handful of counts. This sequence joins TRBV5-6 and TRBJ2-3; the match to TRBD2 covers 9 bases. The CDR3 extends over 15 amino acids. J was trimmed by 5 bases and V by 2 bases; bases with no gene match: 6. The V gene's germline CDR1 is SGHDT and CDR2 YYEEEE. CDR3 amino acids: CASSFGAGGLDTQYF. The CDR3, as DNA: TGTGCCAGCAGCTTCGGTGCGGGGGGGTTAGATACGCAGTATTTT. Looking up the rest from reference TRBV5-6 and TRBJ2-3 gives the full variable domain: DAGVTQSPTHLIKTRGQQVTLRCSPKSGHDTVSWYQQALGQGPQFIFQYYEEEERQRGNFPDRFSGHQFPNYSSELNVNALLLGDSALYLCASSFGAGGLDTQYFGPGTRLTVL.

This clone was found once. V gene TRBV10-3 combines with J gene TRBJ1-1, with D tentatively TRBD1 (5 bases). Germline lookup yields CDR1 ENHRY and CDR2 SYGVKD. The CDR3 extends over 13 amino acids. Trimming pared 7 bases from V and 7 bases from J, leaving 16 bases between. CDR3 loop: CAITGTQGGEAFF. CDR3 nucleotide sequence: TGTGCCATCACGGGGACCCAAGGAGGTGAAGCTTTCTTT.

This rearrangement joins TRBV4-1 to TRBJ1-5; D is possibly TRBD1 (5 bases). The V end was cut by 4 bases, the J end by 2 bases, with 9 bases between. Germline values: CDR1 MGHRA, CDR2 YSYEKL. The CDR3 has 14 amino acids. This CDR3 reads CASSRWDGNQPQHF. CDR3 sequence (DNA): TGCGCCAGCAGCCGATGGGACGGCAATCAGCCCCAGCATTTT.